This T cell receptor (beta chain) was sequenced in a study of CD8+CD57+ T cells in acquired aplastic anemia. Selection for sequencing was limited to patients who had shown CD8+CD57+ cell expansion by flow cytometry. The CDR3 is made up of 15 amino acids. The trim removed 3 bases at V and 0 bases at J, leaving 6 bases unmatched. Germline V gives CDR1 DFQATT, CDR2 SNEGSKA (reference sequence). TCR beta VDJ and CDR3 profiles were obtained from a genomic DNA template. One entry per CDR3 protein, called by TCRdb with MiXCR from the reads. The data contain under 200,000 distinct CDR3 sequences, roughly 50% of them singletons. Study results and caveats: Significance was not reached for CD8+ Simpson's diversity between patients and controls. Patients shared around 30 CD8+ CDR3 sequences with controls.

As regards this clonotype: The antigen remains unidentified.

The TCR originated in a human donor with aplastic anemia. The sample was sorted CD4+, CD8+, or CD8+CD57+ T cells (not recorded which) from PBMCs. The gene calls are TRBV20-1 and TRBJ1-2, with TRBD1 identical over 8 bases. Here the CDR3 reads CSARIGQGANYGYTF. For the CDR3, the DNA is TGCAGTGCTAGGATAGGACAGGGAGCTAACTATGGCTACACCTTC.